This is a list of T cell receptor beta chains from one sample in a study of T-cell memory formation after mild COVID-19. A single record per CDR3 protein comes from TCRdb applying MiXCR to the 5' RACE reads. The table records 350,000 to 450,000 distinct CDR3 sequences, approximately 24% of them present only once. Sequenced material: PBMCs or a T cell subset sorted from them (not recorded which). The receptors here all came from an adult woman who had mild COVID-19 (a few samples of this study predate the infection). Cell type and time point are not known. Both conserved end residues are part of each CDR3. Each record gives: V gene, D gene, J gene, clone size, CDR3 DNA, CDR3 protein. D genes are given only for firm matches. Part of the rows lack a size; the others show once, few, many or a class for expanded clones.

V: TRBV7-9; D: .; J: TRBJ2-7; size: once; DNA: TGTGCCAGCACCCCAGGTGGGAATCCCTACGAGCAGTACTTC; CDR3: CASTPGGNPYEQYF
V: TRBV25-1; D: .; J: TRBJ1-1; size: .; DNA: TGTGCCAGCAGTCCGGGGCTATTCGGGGCTTTCTTT; CDR3: CASSPGLFGAFF
V: TRBV4-1; D: .; J: TRBJ2-3; size: .; DNA: TGCGCCAGCAGCCAAGTGTTAGCTAGCACAGATACGCAGTATTTT; CDR3: CASSQVLASTDTQYF
V: TRBV7-9; D: TRBD1; J: TRBJ1-1; size: .; DNA: TGTGCCAGCAGCTCCCAGGGGGGAAGCACTGAAGCTTTCTTT; CDR3: CASSSQGGSTEAFF
V: TRBV7-9; D: TRBD2; J: TRBJ2-3; size: .; DNA: TGTGCCAGCAGCCAGATAGCGGGTAGCACAGATACGCAGTATTTT; CDR3: CASSQIAGSTDTQYF
V: TRBV5-1; D: .; J: TRBJ2-1; size: .; DNA: TGCGCCAGCTCCACGGAGGTCGGGAATGAGCAGTTCTTC; CDR3: CASSTEVGNEQFF
V: TRBV6-5; D: .; J: TRBJ1-1; size: .; DNA: TGTGCCAGCAGTTACTCGACATCGGGTCTCTCTGAAGCTTTCTTT; CDR3: CASSYSTSGLSEAFF
V: TRBV12-3/TRBV12-4; D: .; J: TRBJ1-5; size: .; DNA: TGTGCCAGCAGTTGGGGTGGAAGCAATCAGCCCCAGCATTTT; CDR3: CASSWGGSNQPQHF
V: TRBV5-5; D: TRBD1; J: TRBJ2-3; size: .; DNA: TGTGCCAGCAGCCCTCGGACAGGGGCGACAGGTAGTGGCACAGATACGCAGTATTTT; CDR3: CASSPRTGATGSGTDTQYF
V: TRBV4-1; D: .; J: TRBJ2-7; size: .; DNA: TGCGCCAGCAGCCAAGCTTTGTCCGTCGACAGCCGTACCTACGAGCAGTACTTC; CDR3: CASSQALSVDSRTYEQYF
V: TRBV18; D: .; J: TRBJ2-3; size: few; DNA: TGTGCCAGCTCACCACGGCTGTCGCCTTTGGTTCGTCAGTATTTT; CDR3: CASSPRLSPLVRQYF
V: TRBV5-1; D: TRBD2; J: TRBJ2-3; size: .; DNA: TGCGCCAGCAGCAACGGGACTAGACGAGATACGCAGTATTTT; CDR3: CASSNGTRRDTQYF
V: TRBV27; D: .; J: TRBJ2-1; size: few; DNA: TGTGCCAGCAGAGGCTCGGTAGGGTACGGTGTCTACAATGAGCAGTTCTTC; CDR3: CASRGSVGYGVYNEQFF
V: TRBV29-1; D: TRBD1; J: TRBJ1-1; size: .; DNA: TGCAGCGTTGTCGGGGCAGGGGGTTCCCCAAACACTGAAGCTTTCTTT; CDR3: CSVVGAGGSPNTEAFF
V: TRBV5-1; D: .; J: TRBJ2-5; size: few; DNA: TGCGCCAGCAGCTTGGGGACAGCTCAACAAGAGACCCAGTACTTC; CDR3: CASSLGTAQQETQYF
V: TRBV7-3; D: .; J: TRBJ2-7; size: .; DNA: TGTGCCAGCAGCTTAAGTCCGGGACGGAACTACGAGCAGTACTTC; CDR3: CASSLSPGRNYEQYF
V: TRBV29-1; D: .; J: TRBJ2-6; size: .; DNA: TGCAGCGTGAGGTGGGGGGCGGCTGGGGCCAACGTCCTGACTTTC; CDR3: CSVRWGAAGANVLTF
V: TRBV27; D: .; J: TRBJ2-3; size: .; DNA: TGTGCCAGCAGTTTGAGGACTCCCAGTCGAGATACGCAGTATTTT; CDR3: CASSLRTPSRDTQYF
V: TRBV4-1; D: .; J: TRBJ2-1; size: few; DNA: TGCGCCAGCAGCCAGGACCCCCACGGGAAGCAGTTCTTC; CDR3: CASSQDPHGKQFF
V: TRBV11-2; D: .; J: TRBJ2-2; size: once; DNA: TGTGCCAGCAGCTCACTCTCGGGAACCGGGGAGCTGTTTTTT; CDR3: CASSSLSGTGELFF
V: TRBV5-1; D: .; J: TRBJ2-7; size: few; DNA: TGCGCCAGCAGCTTGGTGGCTCTTTCTTCCCACGAGCAGTACTTC; CDR3: CASSLVALSSHEQYF
V: TRBV5-6; D: .; J: TRBJ1-2; size: many; DNA: TGTGCCAGCAGCTTGGGACATAACTATGGCTACACCTTC; CDR3: CASSLGHNYGYTF
V: TRBV9; D: TRBD1; J: TRBJ2-7; size: .; DNA: TGTGCCAGCAGCGCAGGAGACAGGGGCACCTACGAGCAGTACTTC; CDR3: CASSAGDRGTYEQYF
V: TRBV12-3/TRBV12-4; D: TRBD1; J: TRBJ2-7; size: .; DNA: TGTGCCAGCACCGACCCCGACAGGGAGTCCTACGAGCAGTACTTC; CDR3: CASTDPDRESYEQYF
V: TRBV5-1; D: .; J: TRBJ2-5; size: .; DNA: TGCGCCAGCAGCTTGGACAAGGGGGGGGAGACCCAGTACTTC; CDR3: CASSLDKGGETQYF
V: TRBV20-1; D: TRBD1; J: TRBJ1-5; size: .; DNA: TGCAGTGCAATTTCAGGGGGGGCAAATCAGCCCCAGCATTTT; CDR3: CSAISGGANQPQHF
V: TRBV7-3; D: .; J: TRBJ2-7; size: .; DNA: TGTGCCAGCAGCTCTGGAGCCCCCGGAGAGCAGTACTTC; CDR3: CASSSGAPGEQYF
V: TRBV7-8; D: .; J: TRBJ2-5; size: few; DNA: TGTGCCAGCAGCTTAGAGCAGTTCCAAGAGACCCAGTACTTC; CDR3: CASSLEQFQETQYF
V: TRBV2; D: .; J: TRBJ2-7; size: few; DNA: TGTGCCAGCAAAGACATAACCTACGAGCAGTACTTC; CDR3: CASKDITYEQYF
V: TRBV7-9; D: TRBD1; J: TRBJ2-5; size: .; DNA: TGTGCCAGCAGCTCCCTAACAGGGGTAGGAGAGACCCAGTACTTC; CDR3: CASSSLTGVGETQYF
V: TRBV19; D: TRBD2; J: TRBJ2-1; size: .; DNA: TGTGCCAGTAGTAAGCTAGCGGGAGGTCCTCTTGAGCAGTTCTTC; CDR3: CASSKLAGGPLEQFF
V: TRBV30; D: TRBD1; J: TRBJ1-5; size: .; DNA: TGTGCCTGGAGTCCCGGACAGGGAGATCAGCCCCAGCATTTT; CDR3: CAWSPGQGDQPQHF
V: TRBV7-9; D: TRBD2; J: TRBJ2-1; size: .; DNA: TGTGCCAGCAGCTCTAGCGGGGATCGCTACAATGAGCAGTTCTTC; CDR3: CASSSSGDRYNEQFF
V: TRBV5-1; D: .; J: TRBJ1-6; size: .; DNA: TGCGCCAGCAGCTGGACCGGGTTAGGACTTAATTCACCCCTCCACTTT; CDR3: CASSWTGLGLNSPLHF
V: TRBV27; D: TRBD2; J: TRBJ2-1; size: few; DNA: TGTGCCAGCAGTCTACTAGCGGGAGGCGATGAGCAGTTCTTC; CDR3: CASSLLAGGDEQFF
V: TRBV7-9; D: TRBD1; J: TRBJ2-3; size: .; DNA: TGTGCCAGCAAGACAGGGGGCACAGATACGCAGTATTTT; CDR3: CASKTGGTDTQYF
V: TRBV20-1; D: .; J: TRBJ2-1; size: .; DNA: TGCAGTGCGGAAGGGAATGAGCAGTTCTTC; CDR3: CSAEGNEQFF
V: TRBV20-1; D: .; J: TRBJ2-5; size: .; DNA: TGCAGTGCTAGAGATCGTGGGGGTCTGGAGACCCAGTACTTC; CDR3: CSARDRGGLETQYF
V: TRBV27; D: .; J: TRBJ1-2; size: few; DNA: TGTGCCAGCAGCCTCTCCCCTCAGGGAAGCTATGGCTACACCTTC; CDR3: CASSLSPQGSYGYTF
V: TRBV7-3; D: .; J: TRBJ2-1; size: few; DNA: TGTGCCAGCAGCTTAAGAGTCTCCTACAATGAGCAGTTCTTC; CDR3: CASSLRVSYNEQFF
V: TRBV11-3; D: TRBD2; J: TRBJ2-7; size: .; DNA: TGTGCCAGCTCCTGGACTAGCTACGAGCAGTACTTC; CDR3: CASSWTSYEQYF
V: TRBV20-1; D: .; J: TRBJ1-2; size: few; DNA: TGCAGTGCTGGTAGACAGGCCTTCTATGGCTACACCTTC; CDR3: CSAGRQAFYGYTF
V: TRBV29-1; D: TRBD1; J: TRBJ2-7; size: .; DNA: TGCAGCGTCGGACAGGACTACGAGCAGTACTTC; CDR3: CSVGQDYEQYF
V: TRBV3-1; D: .; J: TRBJ1-1; size: .; DNA: TGTGCCAGCAGCCAACTCGACCGGAACACTGAAGCTTTCTTT; CDR3: CASSQLDRNTEAFF
V: TRBV28; D: .; J: TRBJ1-2; size: .; DNA: TGTGCCAGCAGTAGGGGTAGGGACGGTGAAGGCTATGGCTACACCTTC; CDR3: CASSRGRDGEGYGYTF
V: TRBV6-1; D: .; J: TRBJ2-4; size: few; DNA: TGTGCCAGCAGGACACAGCGGAACATTCAGTACTTC; CDR3: CASRTQRNIQYF
V: TRBV10-3; D: TRBD1; J: TRBJ1-6; size: few; DNA: TGTGCCATCAGCATGACAGGGGGTAATTCACCCCTCCACTTT; CDR3: CAISMTGGNSPLHF
V: TRBV4-2; D: TRBD1; J: TRBJ2-1; size: .; DNA: TGTGCCAGCAGCCAAGGCCAGGGGGCTGATGAGCAGTTCTTC; CDR3: CASSQGQGADEQFF
V: TRBV5-5; D: .; J: TRBJ2-1; size: .; DNA: TGTGCCAGCAGCTTCTTAAGCTCCTACAATGAGCAGTTCTTC; CDR3: CASSFLSSYNEQFF
V: TRBV9; D: .; J: TRBJ2-1; size: .; DNA: TGTGCCAGAAATGAGCAGTTCTTC; CDR3: CARNEQFF
V: TRBV25-1; D: TRBD1; J: TRBJ1-6; size: few; DNA: TGTGCCAGCACCGACAGGGTCGGAGATTCACCCCTCCACTTT; CDR3: CASTDRVGDSPLHF
V: TRBV12-3/TRBV12-4; D: .; J: TRBJ1-5; size: .; DNA: TGTGCCAGCAGTTATTTAGGGGCCCAGCATTTT; CDR3: CASSYLGAQHF
V: TRBV4-1; D: TRBD2; J: TRBJ2-1; size: few; DNA: TGCGCCAGCAGACAGGGACTAGGGAGTAGGGATGAGCAGTTCTTC; CDR3: CASRQGLGSRDEQFF
V: TRBV29-1; D: .; J: TRBJ2-2; size: few; DNA: TGCAGCGTTACAGCGTGGGGCGGTAAAACCGGGGAGCTGTTTTTT; CDR3: CSVTAWGGKTGELFF
V: TRBV3-1; D: TRBD1; J: TRBJ2-7; size: .; DNA: TGTGCCAGCAGCTGGACAGGGGGTTCCTCCCACCCCTACGAGCAGTACTTC; CDR3: CASSWTGGSSHPYEQYF
V: TRBV29-1; D: .; J: TRBJ1-5; size: .; DNA: TGCAGCGTAAAGATGGACGGGCTATATAGCAATCAGCCCCAGCATTTT; CDR3: CSVKMDGLYSNQPQHF
V: TRBV5-1; D: .; J: TRBJ2-7; size: few; DNA: TGCGCCAGCAGCACTCCGGGAACCTACGAGCAGTACTTC; CDR3: CASSTPGTYEQYF
V: TRBV12-3/TRBV12-4; D: .; J: TRBJ2-2; size: .; DNA: TGTGCCAGCACCCTGACAGGCCTGAACACCGGGGAGCTGTTTTTT; CDR3: CASTLTGLNTGELFF
V: TRBV25-1; D: .; J: TRBJ2-5; size: .; DNA: TGTGCCAGCAGTGAAGGGGGTTGGGAGACCCAGTACTTC; CDR3: CASSEGGWETQYF